This T cell receptor (beta chain) derives from a study of T-cell memory formation after mild COVID-19. The wider study: TCR clusters largely stayed donor specific. Regarding the study as a whole: Day 15 to 85 contracting clones showed balanced CD4/CD8; later expanders leaned CD4+. Those CD4+ clones that contracted were mainly in CM and EM (CD8+ ones in EMRA).

V was pared by 7 bases and J by 5 bases, with 17 bases between. The V gene's germline CDR1 is MNHNY and CDR2 SVGAGI (reference sequence). The CDR3 totals 14 residues. In the case of this clonotype: Its target is unknown.

Using constant-segment primers, 5'RACE produced TCR alpha and TCR beta cDNA libraries carrying sample barcodes and UMIs. TCRdb fed the 5' RACE reads into MiXCR, producing one record per CDR3 protein. The sample yields around 200,000 distinct CDR3 sequences, roughly 18% seen once. The TCR was taken from a man between 18 and 35 years old who had mild COVID-19 (a few samples of this study predate the infection). Cell type and time point are not known. J is TRBJ2-5 and V is TRBV6-6; D may be TRBD2 (6 bases). Input material: PBMCs or a T cell subset sorted from them (not recorded which). The DNA of the CDR3 is TGTGCCAGCACTTCGGGGGAGCTCGGGGAGACCCAGTACTTC. Amino acids: CASTSGELGETQYF.